This TCR beta chain comes out of a study of CD8+CD57+ T cells in acquired aplastic anemia. Across the study: Mean DNA quantity obtained from sorted CD4+ and CD8+ cells was 2.5 to 4 ug.

Worth noting for this clonotype: Its target is unknown. The junction departs from the called germline gene at one end, perhaps through a read error.

CDR3 size: 15 residues. Germline V CDR1 and CDR2: SGHTA, FQGTGA. Sequencing was done on patients that had shown CD8+CD57+ cell expansion by flow cytometry. A severe acquired aplastic anemia diagnosis applied to all patients. The template used for profiling TCR beta VDJ and CDR3 was genomic DNA. TCRdb reprocessed the reads with MiXCR, giving one entry per CDR3 protein. Of approximately 250,000 distinct CDR3 sequences in the sample, approximately 80% were seen once. Notes on the study in general: A set of about 30 CD8+ CDR3 sequences was shared between patients and controls, and these sequences appeared highly expressed in patients. Patients and healthy controls showed no significant CD8+ Simpson's diversity difference.

The genes are TRBV7-3 and TRBJ1-1, with D tentatively TRBD1 (6 bases). This receptor was taken from a human donor with aplastic anemia. Sequencing was performed on sorted CD4+, CD8+, or CD8+CD57+ T cells (not recorded which) from PBMCs. CDR3: CASSSGLTGRSEVSF. The CDR3 nucleotides read TGTGCCAGCAGTTCAGGCCTAACAGGGAGATCTGAAGTTTCCTTT.